The rows below give T cell receptor beta chains drawn from one sample of a study of T cells in Graves' hyperthyroidism and ophthalmopathy. MiXCR, run by TCRdb on the multiplex PCR reads, gives a single entry per CDR3 protein. This sample has 270,000 or so distinct CDR3 sequences; approximately 26% occur once, and the top ten carry about 25%. The source material was blood. Receptor source: a man in his forties or fifties with Graves' hyperthyroidism that later progressed to Graves' ophthalmopathy. The CDR3 runs from the conserved cysteine through the conserved F or W. A D gene is named only where the DNA matches it firmly. Not all rows give a size; the values are once, few, many and, for expanded clones, a class.

V,J,D,size,CDR3,DNA
TRBV4-1,TRBJ1-5,NA,many,CASSQSTGYSNQPQHF,TGCGCCAGCAGCCAATCGACAGGCTATAGCAATCAGCCCCAGCATTTT
TRBV2,TRBJ1-5,NA,few,CASTGPVANQPQHF,TGTGCCAGCACGGGGCCAGTAGCCAATCAGCCCCAGCATTTT
TRBV29-1,TRBJ2-6,NA,many,CSVEEPTGTSGANVLTF,TGCAGCGTTGAAGAACCCACGGGCACCTCTGGGGCCAACGTCCTGACTTTC
TRBV27,TRBJ2-7,TRBD2,many,CASKVGLAGGEPPYEQYF,TGTGCCAGCAAGGTGGGGCTAGCGGGAGGAGAACCTCCCTACGAGCAGTACTTC
TRBV6-2/TRBV6-3,TRBJ1-1,NA,once,CASSPPYTEAFF,TGTGCCAGCAGTCCCCCCTACACTGAAGCTTTCTTT
TRBV20-1,TRBJ1-2,NA,many,CSARGPPGSDGYTF,TGCAGTGCTAGAGGCCCTCCAGGGTCGGATGGCTACACCTTC
TRBV12-3/TRBV12-4,TRBJ1-2,NA,many,CASSFSNYGYTF,TGTGCCAGCAGTTTCAGTAACTATGGCTACACCTTC
TRBV30,TRBJ2-5,TRBD2,many,CAWSIEAGPPETQYF,TGTGCCTGGAGTATCGAAGCGGGACCCCCAGAGACCCAGTACTTC
TRBV3-1,TRBJ2-7,TRBD2,many,CASSQTLAGVTLYEQYF,TGTGCCAGCAGCCAAACACTAGCGGGAGTCACCCTCTACGAGCAGTACTTC
TRBV9,TRBJ1-2,TRBD1,NA,CASSVVDRGPPSYGYTF,TGTGCCAGCAGCGTAGTTGACAGGGGACCTCCGTCCTATGGCTACACCTTC
TRBV5-1,TRBJ2-5,TRBD2,many,CASSSRISAGVETQYF,TGCGCCAGCAGCTCCCGTATATCCGCGGGAGTGGAGACCCAGTACTTC
TRBV7-2,TRBJ2-7,TRBD1,NA,CASSNPTGGVYEQYF,TGTGCCAGCAGCAACCCGACAGGGGGAGTCTACGAGCAGTACTTC
TRBV12-5,TRBJ1-1,NA,many,CASGPRNTEAFF,TGTGCTAGTGGCCCTCGGAACACTGAAGCTTTCTTT
TRBV20-1,TRBJ1-5,NA,many,CSARDPGRGNQPQHF,TGCAGTGCTAGAGATCCCGGCAGGGGAAATCAGCCCCAGCATTTT
TRBV20-1,TRBJ1-1,NA,many,CSASPPTMNTEAFF,TGCAGTGCTAGCCCCCCGACCATGAACACTGAAGCTTTCTTT
TRBV27,TRBJ2-5,NA,many,CASSFRIQETQYF,TGTGCCAGCAGTTTCAGGATACAAGAGACCCAGTACTTC
TRBV27,TRBJ1-1,TRBD1,NA,CASSQFSGGVNTEAFF,TGTGCCAGCAGTCAATTCTCAGGGGGCGTGAACACTGAAGCTTTCTTT
TRBV19,TRBJ2-4,NA,many,CASSIDAGRDIQYF,TGTGCCAGTAGTATCGACGCGGGAAGGGACATTCAGTACTTC
TRBV4-2,TRBJ1-5,NA,many,CASSQGTQVNQPQHF,TGTGCCAGCAGCCAAGGGACACAGGTAAATCAGCCCCAGCATTTT
TRBV14,TRBJ2-7,TRBD2,many,CASSQGREVYEQYF,TGTGCCAGCAGCCAAGGGCGGGAGGTGTACGAGCAGTACTTC
TRBV20-1,TRBJ1-2,NA,many,CSARELAGGYGYTF,TGCAGTGCTAGAGAACTCGCAGGAGGGTATGGCTACACCTTC
TRBV19,TRBJ1-5,NA,NA,CASSIDAGGNQPQHF,TGTGCCAGTAGTATAGACGCTGGTGGTAATCAGCCCCAGCATTTT
TRBV6-5,TRBJ2-5,TRBD2,many,CASNLAGSQETQYF,TGTGCCAGCAACCTAGCGGGATCACAAGAGACCCAGTACTTC
TRBV5-4,TRBJ1-1,NA,many,CASSSLLAGAGNTEAFF,TGTGCCAGCAGCTCCCTTTTGGCGGGGGCCGGGAACACTGAAGCTTTCTTT
TRBV29-1,TRBJ2-6,NA,many,CSVSPVGANVLTF,TGCAGCGTTTCCCCCGTGGGGGCCAACGTCCTGACTTTC
TRBV6-1,TRBJ2-5,TRBD1,many,CASSVDRGPQETQYF,TGTGCCAGCAGTGTGGACAGGGGACCTCAAGAGACCCAGTACTTC
TRBV2,TRBJ1-5,TRBD1,many,CASSEQGWGQPQHF,TGTGCCAGCAGCGAACAGGGGTGGGGTCAGCCCCAGCATTTT
TRBV12-3/TRBV12-4,TRBJ2-7,NA,NA,CASSLGTDGSYEQYF,TGTGCCAGCAGCCTCGGGACCGATGGGTCCTACGAGCAGTACTTC
TRBV19,TRBJ1-5,NA,many,CASSHQGNQPQHF,TGTGCCAGTAGCCATCAAGGGAATCAGCCCCAGCATTTT
TRBV6-5,TRBJ2-5,NA,many,CASSPPVQETQYF,TGTGCCAGCAGTCCACCAGTACAAGAGACCCAGTACTTC
TRBV12-3/TRBV12-4,TRBJ2-2,NA,many,CASTPSDGTPNTGELFF,TGTGCCAGCACCCCCAGCGACGGGACTCCGAACACCGGGGAGCTGTTTTTT
TRBV7-3,TRBJ2-7,NA,NA,CASSSDSESYEQYF,TGTGCCAGCAGCTCCGACAGTGAGTCCTACGAGCAGTACTTC
TRBV30,TRBJ2-7,NA,NA,CARSSGQNSYEQYF,TGTGCCCGGAGCTCCGGACAGAACTCCTACGAGCAGTACTTC
TRBV19,TRBJ1-5,NA,many,CASRATTYSNQPQHF,TGTGCCAGTAGGGCCACAACCTATAGCAATCAGCCCCAGCATTTT
TRBV6-5,TRBJ2-7,NA,many,CASSYGRDYEQYF,TGTGCCAGCAGTTACGGCCGGGACTACGAGCAGTACTTC
TRBV2,TRBJ2-7,NA,many,CASIKGPSYEQYF,TGTGCCAGCATCAAGGGACCCTCCTACGAGCAGTACTTC
TRBV12-3/TRBV12-4,TRBJ1-6,NA,many,CASTLAKAYNSPLHF,TGTGCCAGCACCCTCGCAAAGGCCTATAATTCACCCCTCCACTTT
TRBV20-1,TRBJ2-5,NA,many,CSASSMRPSLETQYF,TGCAGTGCTAGTTCCATGAGGCCTTCGCTAGAGACCCAGTACTTC
TRBV12-3/TRBV12-4,TRBJ1-5,NA,many,CASSPPSDQPQHF,TGTGCCAGCAGTCCCCCATCGGATCAGCCCCAGCATTTT
TRBV7-8,TRBJ2-5,NA,many,CASSSPGRDRRLGTQYF,TGTGCCAGCAGCTCCCCCGGCCGGGACCGCCGGCTGGGGACCCAGTACTTC
TRBV7-9,TRBJ2-7,NA,many,CASSLEGDWDEQYF,TGTGCCAGCAGCTTAGAAGGGGACTGGGACGAGCAGTACTTC
TRBV18,TRBJ2-7,TRBD2,many,CASSPIAGGRAEQYF,TGTGCCAGCTCACCGATAGCGGGAGGTAGGGCCGAGCAGTACTTC
TRBV18,TRBJ2-7,NA,NA,CASSHKLGTLEF,TGTGCCAGCTCACATAAACTCGGGACACTCGAGTTC
TRBV11-2,TRBJ2-7,TRBD2,many,CASSTTSDEQYF,TGTGCCAGCAGCACGACTAGCGACGAGCAGTACTTC
TRBV19,TRBJ1-2,NA,NA,CASSINSGFRGYTF,TGTGCCAGTAGTATTAATTCAGGGTTCCGTGGCTACACCTTC
TRBV12-3/TRBV12-4,TRBJ2-5,NA,many,CASSLEGVTQYF,TGTGCCAGCAGTTTAGAGGGGGTGACCCAGTACTTC
TRBV2,TRBJ1-1,NA,NA,CASPLGRRTPFF,TGTGCCAGCCCGCTGGGTCGAAGGACCCCTTTCTTT
TRBV11-3,TRBJ2-2,NA,NA,CASSRMTANTGELFF,TGTGCCAGCAGCCGAATGACAGCGAACACCGGGGAGCTGTTTTTT
TRBV7-2,TRBJ2-7,TRBD2,few,CASSSLTSVNEQYF,TGTGCCAGCAGCTCCCTGACTAGCGTGAACGAGCAGTACTTC
TRBV10-3,TRBJ2-7,NA,many,CAISEYQGTGDRNEQYF,TGTGCCATCAGTGAGTATCAAGGGACGGGGGACCGCAACGAGCAGTACTTC
TRBV5-1,TRBJ2-7,NA,NA,CASSLDWKPYEQYF,TGCGCCAGCAGCTTGGACTGGAAACCATACGAGCAGTACTTC
TRBV6-2/TRBV6-3,TRBJ1-1,NA,NA,CASSETEHTEAFF,TGTGCCAGCAGTGAGACAGAACACACTGAAGCTTTCTTT
TRBV27,TRBJ2-6,TRBD1,many,CASSFPPLGTGPRRSGANVLTF,TGTGCCAGCAGTTTCCCGCCTCTCGGGACAGGTCCCCGACGCTCTGGGGCCAACGTCCTGACTTTC
TRBV20-1,TRBJ2-5,NA,many,CSAYNQETQYF,TGCAGTGCTTACAACCAAGAGACCCAGTACTTC
TRBV12-3/TRBV12-4,TRBJ1-1,NA,few,CASSTLGGEGTEAFF,TGTGCCAGCAGTACCTTGGGCGGGGAGGGCACTGAAGCTTTCTTT
TRBV11-1,TRBJ1-2,NA,many,CASSFSGQLYGYTF,TGTGCCAGCAGCTTCTCGGGACAACTCTATGGCTACACCTTC
TRBV6-1,TRBJ2-5,TRBD2,NA,CASSEYWTSGRETQYF,TGTGCCAGCAGTGAATATTGGACTAGCGGAAGGGAGACCCAGTACTTC
TRBV5-1,TRBJ2-5,TRBD2,many,CASSLVGHNLPWQRELFGETQYF,TGCGCCAGCAGCTTGGTGGGACACAACCTTCCCTGGCAGCGGGAGTTGTTTGGAGAGACCCAGTACTTC
TRBV5-1,TRBJ2-7,TRBD1,many,CASSSGQVIYEQYF,TGCGCCAGCAGCTCGGGACAGGTTATCTACGAGCAGTACTTC